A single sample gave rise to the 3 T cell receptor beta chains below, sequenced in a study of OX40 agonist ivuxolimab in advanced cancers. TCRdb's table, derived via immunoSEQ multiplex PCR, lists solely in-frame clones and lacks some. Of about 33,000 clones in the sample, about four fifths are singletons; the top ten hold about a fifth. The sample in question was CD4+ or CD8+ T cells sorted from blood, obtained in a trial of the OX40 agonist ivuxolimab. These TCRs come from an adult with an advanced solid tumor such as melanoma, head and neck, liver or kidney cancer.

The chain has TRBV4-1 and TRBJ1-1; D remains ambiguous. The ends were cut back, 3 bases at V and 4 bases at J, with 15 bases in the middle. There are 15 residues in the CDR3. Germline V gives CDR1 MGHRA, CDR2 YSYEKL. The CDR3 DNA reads TGCGCCAGCAGCCACCTCCGGGGAGGCCTCACTGAAGCTTTCTTT. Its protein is CASSHLRGGLTEAFF.

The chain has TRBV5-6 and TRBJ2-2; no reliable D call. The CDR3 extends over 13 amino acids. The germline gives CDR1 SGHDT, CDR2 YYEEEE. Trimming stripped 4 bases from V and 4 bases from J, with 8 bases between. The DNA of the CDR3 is TGTGCCAGCAGCCTCCTCAGCACCGGGGAGCTGTTTTTT. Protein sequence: CASSLLSTGELFF. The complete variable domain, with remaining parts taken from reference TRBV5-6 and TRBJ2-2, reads DAGVTQSPTHLIKTRGQQVTLRCSPKSGHDTVSWYQQALGQGPQFIFQYYEEEERQRGNFPDRFSGHQFPNYSSELNVNALLLGDSALYLCASSLLSTGELFFGEGSRLTVL.

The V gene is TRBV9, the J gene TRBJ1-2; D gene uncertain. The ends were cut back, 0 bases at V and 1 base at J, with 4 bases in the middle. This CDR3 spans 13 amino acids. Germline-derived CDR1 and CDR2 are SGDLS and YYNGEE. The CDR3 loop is CASSVGGNYGYTF. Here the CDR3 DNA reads TGTGCCAGCAGCGTAGGGGGTAACTATGGCTACACCTTC.